The source of this T cell receptor (beta chain) is a study of shared clonotypes between healthy human individuals. CD4+ cells yielded CD45RA+ naive and CD45RA-negative memory subsets. This CDR3 is built from 17 residues. From germline, CDR1 is SEHNR and CDR2 FQNEAQ (reference sequence). V lost 3 bases to trimming and J lost 4 bases; unmatched junction nucleotides: 11. Original analysis: ImmunoSEQ gave junction-only sequences without quality scores, so filtering differed. Libraries were prepared by immunoSEQ multiplex PCR; TCRdb keeps only in-frame clonotypes and omits some of them. V, J and clone size are those of that table, while D and trimming were read from the DNA. The sample contains a few million clones, around 95% of which appear only once.

The receptor was derived from a man aged 18 to 29 in good health. The chain combines TRBV7-9 with TRBJ2-3; 9 bases agree with TRBD2. Sequencing used naive CD4+ T cells sorted from blood. Subset noted: CD45RA+ positively selected. CDR3 in amino acids: CASSFPVGAGGPDTQYF. The CDR3 DNA reads as TGTGCCAGCAGCTTCCCCGTGGGAGCGGGGGGACCAGATACGCAGTATTTT.